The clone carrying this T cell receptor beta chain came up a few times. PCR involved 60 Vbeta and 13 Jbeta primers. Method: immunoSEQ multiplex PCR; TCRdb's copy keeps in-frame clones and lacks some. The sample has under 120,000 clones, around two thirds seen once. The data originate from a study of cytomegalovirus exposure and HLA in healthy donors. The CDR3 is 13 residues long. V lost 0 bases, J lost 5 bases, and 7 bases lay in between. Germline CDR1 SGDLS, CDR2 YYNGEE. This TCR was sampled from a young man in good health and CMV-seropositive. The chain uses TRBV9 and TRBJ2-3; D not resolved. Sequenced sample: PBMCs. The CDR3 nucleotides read TGTGCCAGCAGCGTAGTAGTCGAAGATACGCAGTATTTT. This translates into CASSVVVEDTQYF. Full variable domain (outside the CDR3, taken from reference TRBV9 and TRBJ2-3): DSGVTQTPKHLITATGQRVTLRCSPRSGDLSVYWYQQSLDQGLQFLIQYYNGEERAKGNILERFSAQQFPDLHSELNLSSLELGDSALYFCASSVVVEDTQYFGPGTRLTVL.